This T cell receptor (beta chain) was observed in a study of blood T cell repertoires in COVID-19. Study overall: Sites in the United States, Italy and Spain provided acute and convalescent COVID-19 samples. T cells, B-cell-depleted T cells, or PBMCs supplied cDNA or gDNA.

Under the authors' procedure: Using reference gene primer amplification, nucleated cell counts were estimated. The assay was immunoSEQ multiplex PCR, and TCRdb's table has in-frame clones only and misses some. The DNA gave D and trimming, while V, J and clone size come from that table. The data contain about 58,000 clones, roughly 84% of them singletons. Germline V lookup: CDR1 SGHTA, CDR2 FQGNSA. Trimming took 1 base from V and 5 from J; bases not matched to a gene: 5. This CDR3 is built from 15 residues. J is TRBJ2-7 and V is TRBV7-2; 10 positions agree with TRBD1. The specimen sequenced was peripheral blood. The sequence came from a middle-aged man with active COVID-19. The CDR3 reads CASSLDGTGVHEQYF. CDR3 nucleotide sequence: TGTGCCAGCAGCTTAGATGGGACAGGGGTTCACGAGCAGTACTTC.